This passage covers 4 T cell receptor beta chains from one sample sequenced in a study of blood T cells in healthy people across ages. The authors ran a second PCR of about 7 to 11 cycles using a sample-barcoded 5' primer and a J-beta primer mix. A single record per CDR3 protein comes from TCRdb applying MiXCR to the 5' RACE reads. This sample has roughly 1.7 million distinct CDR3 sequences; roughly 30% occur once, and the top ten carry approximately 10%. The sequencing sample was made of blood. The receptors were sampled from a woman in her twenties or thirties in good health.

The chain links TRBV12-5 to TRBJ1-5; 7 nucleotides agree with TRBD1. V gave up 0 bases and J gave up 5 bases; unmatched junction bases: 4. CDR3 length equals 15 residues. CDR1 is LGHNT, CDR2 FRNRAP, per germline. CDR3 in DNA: TGTGCTAGTGGTTTGGTACAAACAGGGGATCAGCCCCAGCATTTT. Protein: CASGLVQTGDQPQHF.

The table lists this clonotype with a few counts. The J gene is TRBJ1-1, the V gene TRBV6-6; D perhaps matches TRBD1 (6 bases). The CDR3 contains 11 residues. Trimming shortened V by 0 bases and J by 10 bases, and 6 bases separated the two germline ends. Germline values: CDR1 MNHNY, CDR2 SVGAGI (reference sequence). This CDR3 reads CASSYSGGAFF. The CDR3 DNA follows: TGTGCCAGCAGTTACTCAGGGGGAGCTTTCTTT.

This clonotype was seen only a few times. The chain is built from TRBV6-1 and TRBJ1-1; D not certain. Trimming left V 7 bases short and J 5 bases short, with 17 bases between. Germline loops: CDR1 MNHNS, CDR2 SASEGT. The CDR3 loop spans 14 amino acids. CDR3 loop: CASTRSGTGTEAFF. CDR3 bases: TGTGCCAGCACAAGATCAGGAACTGGGACTGAAGCTTTCTTT.

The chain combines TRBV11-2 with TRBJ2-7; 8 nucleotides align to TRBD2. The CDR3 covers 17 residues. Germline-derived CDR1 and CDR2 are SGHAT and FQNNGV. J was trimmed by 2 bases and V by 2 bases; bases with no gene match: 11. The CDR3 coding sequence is TGTGCCAGCAGCTTATCTAGCGGGTCGGGACATCCCTACGAGCAGTACTTC. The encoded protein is CASSLSSGSGHPYEQYF.